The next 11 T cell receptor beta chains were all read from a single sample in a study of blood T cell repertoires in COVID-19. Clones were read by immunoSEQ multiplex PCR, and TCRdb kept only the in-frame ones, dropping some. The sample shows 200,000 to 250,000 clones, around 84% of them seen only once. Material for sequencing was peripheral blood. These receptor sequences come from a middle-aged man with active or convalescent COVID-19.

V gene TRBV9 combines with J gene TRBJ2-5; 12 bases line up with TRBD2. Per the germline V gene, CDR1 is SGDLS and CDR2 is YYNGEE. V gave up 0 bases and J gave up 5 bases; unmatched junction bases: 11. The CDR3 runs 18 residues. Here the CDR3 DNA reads TGTGCCAGCAGCGTAGGAACGTCAGGGACTAGCGGGTGGGAGACCCAGTACTTC. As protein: CASSVGTSGTSGWETQYF.

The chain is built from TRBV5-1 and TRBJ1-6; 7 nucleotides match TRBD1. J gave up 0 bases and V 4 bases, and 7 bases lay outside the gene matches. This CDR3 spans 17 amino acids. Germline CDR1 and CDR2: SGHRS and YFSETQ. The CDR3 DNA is TGCGCCAGCAGCCAGGGACAGCCAGTCTCCTATAATTCACCCCTCCACTTT. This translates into CASSQGQPVSYNSPLHF.

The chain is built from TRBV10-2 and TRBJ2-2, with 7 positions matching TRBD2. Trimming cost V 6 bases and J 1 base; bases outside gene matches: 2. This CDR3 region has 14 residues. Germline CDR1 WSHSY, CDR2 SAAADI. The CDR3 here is CASSRGVNTGELFF. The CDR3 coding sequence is TGCGCCAGCAGCCGGGGGGTGAACACCGGGGAGCTGTTTTTT.

CDR3 nucleotides: TGCAGTGCTAGAGATCGCGGTGAAGCTTTCTTT. Protein: CSARDRGEAFF. V is TRBV20-1 and J is TRBJ1-1; D unresolved. V lost 0 bases to trimming and J lost 7 bases, with 6 bases between them. The CDR3 covers 11 residues. CDR1 and CDR2 (germline): DFQATT, SNEGSKA (reference sequence).

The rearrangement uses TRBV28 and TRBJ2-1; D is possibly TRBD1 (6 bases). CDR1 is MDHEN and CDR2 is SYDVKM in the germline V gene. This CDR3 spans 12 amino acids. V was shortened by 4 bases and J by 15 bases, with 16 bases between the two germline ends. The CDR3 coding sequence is TGTGCCAGCAGTTCCCCGACAGGTAATGGGTTCTTC. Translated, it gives CASSSPTGNGFF.

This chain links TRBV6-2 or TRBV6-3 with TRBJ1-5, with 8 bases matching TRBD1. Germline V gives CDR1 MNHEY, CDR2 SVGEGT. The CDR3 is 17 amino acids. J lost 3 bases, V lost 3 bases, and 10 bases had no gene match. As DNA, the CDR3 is TGTGCCAGCAGTTATGAACCAGGGGGCCCCTCCAATCAGCCCCAGCATTTT. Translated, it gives CASSYEPGGPSNQPQHF.

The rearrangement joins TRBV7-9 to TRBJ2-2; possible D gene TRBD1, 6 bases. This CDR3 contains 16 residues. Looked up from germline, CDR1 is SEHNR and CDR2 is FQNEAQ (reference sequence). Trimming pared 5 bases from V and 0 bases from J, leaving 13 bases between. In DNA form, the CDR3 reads TGTGCCAGCAGCAGCCGACAGGAGTCGAACACCGGGGAGCTGTTTTTT. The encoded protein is CASSSRQESNTGELFF.

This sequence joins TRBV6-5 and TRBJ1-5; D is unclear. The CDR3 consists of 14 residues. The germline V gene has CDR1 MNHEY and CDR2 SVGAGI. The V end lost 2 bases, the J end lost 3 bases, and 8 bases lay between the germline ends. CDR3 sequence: CASSYRRNNQPQHF. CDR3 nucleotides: TGTGCCAGCAGTTACAGGCGGAACAATCAGCCCCAGCATTTT.

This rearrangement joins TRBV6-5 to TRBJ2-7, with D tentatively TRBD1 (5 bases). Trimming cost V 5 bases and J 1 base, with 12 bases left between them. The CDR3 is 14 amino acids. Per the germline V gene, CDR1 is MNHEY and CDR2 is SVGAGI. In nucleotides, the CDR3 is TGTGCCAGCAGTCGGCAGGGCCCTTCCTACGAGCAGTACTTC. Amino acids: CASSRQGPSYEQYF.

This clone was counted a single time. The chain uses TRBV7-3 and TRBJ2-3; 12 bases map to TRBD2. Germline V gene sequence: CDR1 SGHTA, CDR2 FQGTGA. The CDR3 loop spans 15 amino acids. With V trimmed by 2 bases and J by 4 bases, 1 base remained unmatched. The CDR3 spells CASSLLAGGPDTQYF. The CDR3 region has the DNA TGTGCCAGCAGCTTACTAGCGGGAGGGCCAGATACGCAGTATTTT.

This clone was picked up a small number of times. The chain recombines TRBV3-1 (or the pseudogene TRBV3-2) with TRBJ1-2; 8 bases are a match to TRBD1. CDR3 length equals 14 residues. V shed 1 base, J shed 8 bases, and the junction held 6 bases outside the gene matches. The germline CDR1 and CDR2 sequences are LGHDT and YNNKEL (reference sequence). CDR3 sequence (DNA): TGTGCCAGCAGCCAAGCTTTACAGGGGGTAGGCTACACCTTC. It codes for CASSQALQGVGYTF.